This TCR beta chain was captured by sequencing in a study of CD8+ T cells in alopecia areata. Study-level information: Administration of oral tofacitinib to treated patients was at 5 to 10 mg twice daily. Tofacitinib was given for 6 to 18 months, then stopped for 6 months.

Described treatment: oral pan-JAK inhibitor, 5-10 mg twice daily. Separation by sorting yielded CD4+ and CD8+ T cells from PBMCs. RNA, once extracted, was reverse transcribed into cDNA for use as the sequencing template. The data were produced by immunoSEQ multiplex PCR, yet TCRdb's version contains in-frame clones alone and is incomplete. This table holds 200,000 to 250,000 clones, about three fifths found once. Concerning this clone itself: What it binds is not known.

Study-wide findings and caveats: There was only one nonresponder, so it was unclear how baseline CD8+ expansion relates to response.

Germline V gene lookup returns CDR1 MNHEY and CDR2 SMNVEV (reference sequence). Trimming removed 5 bases from V and 2 bases from J; junction bases left unmatched: 13. The CDR3 is 19 amino acids. The clonotype was recovered from a human donor with alopecia areata. The chain employs TRBV27 and TRBJ2-7, with 15 bases lining up with TRBD2. Here the sequenced sample was CD4+ T cells sorted from blood, taken at week 4, from a patient treated with tofacitinib. CDR3 region: CASSREGLAGGQTTYEQYF. CDR3 bases: TGTGCCAGCAGTAGGGAGGGACTAGCGGGGGGACAAACTACCTACGAGCAGTACTTC.